The text below deals with one T cell receptor (beta chain). This entry belongs to a study of cytomegalovirus exposure and HLA in healthy donors. The CDR3 extends over 15 amino acids. Germline V gene lookup returns CDR1 SEHNR and CDR2 FQNEAQ (reference sequence). V gave up 6 bases and J gave up 5 bases, with 19 bases separating them. The PCR ran on 60 Vbeta and 13 Jbeta primers. Sequencing used immunoSEQ multiplex PCR; TCRdb keeps in-frame clones, though not all of them. The sample shows around 150,000 clones, around 63% of them seen only once. The source is a woman under 30 in good health and CMV-seropositive. Sequenced material: PBMCs. The chain uses TRBV7-9 and TRBJ1-1, with D perhaps TRBD1 (6 bases). As DNA, the CDR3 is TGTGCCAGCAGGGCAGTGGGGGGGGCTGGGACTGAAGCTTTCTTT. Translating it yields CASRAVGGAGTEAFF.